This T cell receptor beta chain appears in the sequencing data of a study of beta chain features in type 1 diabetes. Study-level findings and limits: People with Type 1 diabetes carried modestly yet significantly shorter TCRB CDR3s in all four CD4+ subsets.

There are 13 residues in the CDR3. Between the trimmed V and J ends, which lost 0 bases and 6 bases, there was a span of 8 bases. Germline V lookup: CDR1 GTSNPN, CDR2 SVGIG (reference sequence). On this clone: Its antigen remains unidentified.

The investigators reverse transcribed all of the isolated RNA, so they sequenced expressed TCRB transcripts. Method: immunoSEQ multiplex PCR; TCRdb's copy keeps in-frame clones and lacks some. In the table there are about 99,000 clones, roughly 28% of which are singletons. The source is a woman aged 18-29 years with type 1 diabetes. The specimen was central memory CD4+ T cells from blood. V gene TRBV30 combines with J gene TRBJ2-2; D is uncertain. CDR3 sequence reads: CAWSVSIAGELFF. DNA of the CDR3: TGTGCCTGGAGTGTTTCTATTGCCGGGGAGCTGTTTTTT.